This T cell receptor beta chain originates from a study of T-cell memory formation after mild COVID-19. A few counts support this clonotype. TCRdb reprocessed the 5' RACE reads via MiXCR and lists one record per CDR3 protein. The sample lists about 350,000 distinct CDR3 sequences; under 15% were seen once. With 5 bases removed from V and 7 bases from J, the gap between germline ends came to 11 bases. This CDR3 region has 12 residues. Germline values: CDR1 ENHRY, CDR2 SYGVKD. This TCR was recovered from a man aged 18 to 30 who had mild COVID-19 (a few samples of this study predate the infection). Cell type and time point are not known. This chain joins TRBV10-3 and TRBJ1-1; a weak D match, TRBD1 (5 bases). Sequencing used PBMCs or a T cell subset sorted from them (not recorded which). The CDR3 protein is CAISFQGREAFF. CDR3 sequence (DNA): TGTGCCATCAGTTTCCAGGGACGTGAAGCTTTCTTT.